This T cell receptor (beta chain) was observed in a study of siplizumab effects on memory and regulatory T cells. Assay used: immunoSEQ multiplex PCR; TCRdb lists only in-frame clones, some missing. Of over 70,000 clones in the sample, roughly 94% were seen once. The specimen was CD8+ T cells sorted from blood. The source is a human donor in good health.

The CDR3 sequence is CSASMGETQYF. The CDR3 coding sequence is TGCAGCGCCTCAATGGGGGAGACCCAGTACTTC. The chain employs TRBV29-1 and TRBJ2-5; unclear D gene. The CDR3 is 11 residues long. CDR1 SQVTM and CDR2 ANQGSEA come from the germline V gene. Trimming pared 7 bases from V and 5 bases from J, leaving 11 bases between.